These 9 T cell receptor beta chains were all obtained from the same sample, sequenced in a study of T cells expressing NK-cell markers. TCRdb re-called the 5' RACE reads; every CDR3 protein appears as one record, without DNA. Here the sample table reports about 440,000 distinct CDR3 sequences. The sample was blood T cells: a sorted CD56 or NKG2C T cell subset, CD4+ or CD8+ T cells, or bulk PBMC T cells (not recorded which). These receptors all come from a woman aged 18 to 75 in good health.

The rearrangement uses TRBV3-1 and TRBJ1-5. Germline V gene data show CDR1 as LGHDT and CDR2 as YNNKEL (reference sequence). This CDR3 contains 14 residues. The CDR3 spells CASSQWGGNQPQHF.

The chain is built from TRBV6-1 and TRBJ2-7; the TCRdb D gene call, TRBD2, has no DNA to confirm it. Germline assignment: CDR1 MNHNS and CDR2 SASEGT. The CDR3 is 14 amino acids. The CDR3 sequence: CASKIAGTGYEQYF.

This chain connects TRBV9 to TRBJ2-7; TCRdb's D gene call, TRBD2, goes unchecked for lack of DNA. This CDR3 comprises 14 residues. Germline CDR1 reads SGDLS; CDR2 reads YYNGEE. CDR3 sequence reads: CASSPGGLDYEQYF.

This chain joins TRBV2 and TRBJ2-1; TCRdb's D call of TRBD2 is untestable without DNA. This CDR3 is built from 14 residues. Germline values: CDR1 SNHLY, CDR2 FYNNEI. Here the CDR3 reads CASNTRTGDNEQFF. The whole variable domain, remainder taken from reference TRBV2 and TRBJ2-1, is EPEVTQTPSHQVTQMGQEVILRCVPISNHLYFYWYRQILGQKVEFLVSFYNNEISEKSEIFDDQFSVERPDGSNFTLKIRSTKLEDSAMYFCASNTRTGDNEQFFGPGTRLTVL.

The J gene is TRBJ2-2, the V gene TRBV4-3; TCRdb outputs TRBD1, but without DNA this stays unchecked. This CDR3 has 18 amino acids. CDR1 is LGHNA and CDR2 is YSLEER in the germline V gene. CDR3: CASSQASGTAMGTGELFF.

The rearrangement uses TRBV4-3 and TRBJ2-2; TCRdb returns TRBD1, unconfirmable since there is no DNA. The CDR3 has 15 amino acids. CDR1 and CDR2 from the germline V gene are LGHNA and YSLEER. The CDR3 reads CASSRRTGATGELFF.

The chain has TRBV29-1 and TRBJ2-1; TCRdb picks TRBD2, but there is no DNA to check that call. The CDR3 is made up of 16 amino acids. Germline V gene data show CDR1 as SQVTM and CDR2 as ANQGSEA. The CDR3: CSVAGLAGQTYNEQFF.

The rearrangement joins TRBV14 to TRBJ2-7; checking the TCRdb D call of TRBD1 is not possible without DNA. Germline-derived CDR1 and CDR2 are SGHDN and FVKESK. CDR3 length: 18 amino acids. This CDR3 reads CASSQGSGLGVLLREQYF. Full variable domain (outside the CDR3, taken from reference TRBV14 and TRBJ2-7): EAGVTQFPSHSVIEKGQTVTLRCDPISGHDNLYWYRRVMGKEIKFLLHFVKESKQDESGMPNNRFLAERTGGTYSTLKVQPAELEDSGVYFCASSQGSGLGVLLREQYFGPGTRLTVT.

The chain employs TRBV12-3 or TRBV12-4 and TRBJ1-2. This CDR3 is built from 14 residues. CDR3 in amino acids: CASSRGLALGGYTF.